This T cell receptor (beta chain) was sequenced in a study of blood T cell repertoires in COVID-19. Study summary: Italy, Spain and the United States were the sources of the convalescent and acute COVID-19 samples. Nucleic acid was either cDNA or gDNA, and it came from T cells, B-cell-depleted T cells, or PBMCs.

The CDR3 has 10 residues. The V and J ends lost 8 bases and 4 bases respectively, with 5 bases between them. In the source study's methods: For nucleated cells, counts were estimated from reference gene primer amplification. The assay was immunoSEQ multiplex PCR, and TCRdb's table has in-frame clones only and misses some. The V and J calls and clone size were taken over from that table, and D and trimming were inferred from the DNA. Among 200,000 to 250,000 clones listed, around four fifths were seen once. The rearrangement uses TRBV12-3 or TRBV12-4 and TRBJ1-2, with D unclear. This clonotype was sampled from a man aged 30 to 39 who had recovered from COVID-19. Specimen: peripheral blood. The CDR3 loop is CASYGYGYTF. The CDR3, as DNA: TGTGCCAGCTACGGCTATGGCTACACCTTC.